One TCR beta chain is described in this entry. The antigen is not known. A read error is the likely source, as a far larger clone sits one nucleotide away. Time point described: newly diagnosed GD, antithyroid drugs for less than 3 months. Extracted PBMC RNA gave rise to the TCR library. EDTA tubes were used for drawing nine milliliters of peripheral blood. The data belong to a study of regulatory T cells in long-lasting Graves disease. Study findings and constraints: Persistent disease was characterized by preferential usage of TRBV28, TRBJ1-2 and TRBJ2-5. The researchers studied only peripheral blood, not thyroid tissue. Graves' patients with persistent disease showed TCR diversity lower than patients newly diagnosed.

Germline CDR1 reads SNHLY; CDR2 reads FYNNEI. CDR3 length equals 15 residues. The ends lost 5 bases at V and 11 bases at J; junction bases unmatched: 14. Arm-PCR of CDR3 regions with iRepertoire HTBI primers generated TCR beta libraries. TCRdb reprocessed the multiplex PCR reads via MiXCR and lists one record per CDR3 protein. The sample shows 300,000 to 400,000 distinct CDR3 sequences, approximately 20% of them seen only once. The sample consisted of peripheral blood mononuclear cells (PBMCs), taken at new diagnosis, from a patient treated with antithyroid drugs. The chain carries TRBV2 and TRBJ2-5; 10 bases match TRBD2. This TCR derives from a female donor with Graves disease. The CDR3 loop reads CASSPSGRGHNEQYF. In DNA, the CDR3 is TGTGCCAGCAGTCCGAGCGGGAGGGGTCACAATGAGCAGTACTTC.